These T cell receptor beta chains were read from a single sample in a study of T cell responses to AZD1222 COVID-19 vaccine. Clones were read by immunoSEQ multiplex PCR, and TCRdb kept only the in-frame ones, dropping some. The table shows roughly 80,000 clones, with roughly 86% occurring only once. The sample was peripheral blood, taken on day 0 of MenACWY control vaccination. The receptor set was obtained from an adult in good health. Both conserved end residues are part of each CDR3. Fields, in order: CDR3 length, V gene, J gene, D gene, clone size, CDR3 DNA, CDR3 protein. The D gene is left open where the match is weak. Rows may omit the clone size; those that give it use once, few, many or a size class.

cdr3_length: 15; v_call: TRBV4-3; j_call: TRBJ2-1; d_call: TRBD2; clone_size: NA; cdr3_nt: TGCGCCAGCAGCGCGGAGGGAGGGTCCTACAATGAGCAGTTCTTC; cdr3_aa: CASSAEGGSYNEQFF
cdr3_length: 16; v_call: TRBV5-8; j_call: TRBJ1-5; d_call: TRBD1; clone_size: NA; cdr3_nt: TGTGCCAGCAGCTCCCGTTTGGGACAGGGCAATCAGCCCCAGCATTTT; cdr3_aa: CASSSRLGQGNQPQHF
cdr3_length: 13; v_call: TRBV5-5; j_call: TRBJ1-1; d_call: NA; clone_size: few; cdr3_nt: TGTGCCAGCAGTCTCAATTTGAACACTGAAGCTTTCTTT; cdr3_aa: CASSLNLNTEAFF
cdr3_length: 8; v_call: TRBV29-1; j_call: TRBJ1-2; d_call: NA; clone_size: NA; cdr3_nt: TGCAGCGTGGATGGCTACACCTTC; cdr3_aa: CSVDGYTF
cdr3_length: 13; v_call: TRBV7-8; j_call: TRBJ1-1; d_call: NA; clone_size: NA; cdr3_nt: TGTGCCAGCAGCTTAAGAGGTGGGACTGAAGCTTTCTTT; cdr3_aa: CASSLRGGTEAFF
cdr3_length: 14; v_call: TRBV3-1/TRBV3-2; j_call: TRBJ1-1; d_call: NA; clone_size: once; cdr3_nt: TGTGCCAGCAGCCTTCAGGGTTTCGGCACTGAAGCTTTCTTT; cdr3_aa: CASSLQGFGTEAFF
cdr3_length: 13; v_call: TRBV3-1/TRBV3-2; j_call: TRBJ1-5; d_call: NA; clone_size: NA; cdr3_nt: TGTGCCAGCAGCCAAGATTTGGGTCAGCCCCAGCATTTT; cdr3_aa: CASSQDLGQPQHF
cdr3_length: 16; v_call: TRBV18; j_call: TRBJ1-5; d_call: NA; clone_size: NA; cdr3_nt: TGTGCCAGCTCACCGGAAGGGGTCGGTGTTAATCAGCCCCAGCATTTT; cdr3_aa: CASSPEGVGVNQPQHF
cdr3_length: 14; v_call: TRBV9; j_call: TRBJ2-3; d_call: NA; clone_size: NA; cdr3_nt: TGTGCCAGCAGCGGGACGGGTGGCACAGATACGCAGTATTTT; cdr3_aa: CASSGTGGTDTQYF
cdr3_length: 14; v_call: TRBV7-9; j_call: TRBJ2-7; d_call: TRBD1; clone_size: NA; cdr3_nt: TGTGCCAGCGGAAGGACAGGGAAGTCCTACGAGCAGTACTTC; cdr3_aa: CASGRTGKSYEQYF
cdr3_length: 13; v_call: TRBV30; j_call: TRBJ2-7; d_call: TRBD1; clone_size: NA; cdr3_nt: TGTGCCTGGGGGACAGTTTCCCCCTACGAGCAGTACTTC; cdr3_aa: CAWGTVSPYEQYF
cdr3_length: 14; v_call: TRBV9; j_call: TRBJ1-2; d_call: NA; clone_size: few; cdr3_nt: TGTGCCAGCAGCGCCACAGGACGTAACTATGGCTACACCTTC; cdr3_aa: CASSATGRNYGYTF
cdr3_length: 14; v_call: TRBV28; j_call: TRBJ2-6; d_call: NA; clone_size: NA; cdr3_nt: TGTGCCAGCAGTACAGGATCTGGGGCCAACGTCCTGACTTTC; cdr3_aa: CASSTGSGANVLTF
cdr3_length: 13; v_call: TRBV6-6; j_call: TRBJ1-1; d_call: NA; clone_size: once; cdr3_nt: TGTGCCAGCAATCAACAGACGAACACTGAAGCTTTCTTT; cdr3_aa: CASNQQTNTEAFF
cdr3_length: 13; v_call: TRBV30; j_call: TRBJ2-7; d_call: NA; clone_size: NA; cdr3_nt: TGTGCATCGACGGCAGGCAGCTACTACGAGCAGTACTTC; cdr3_aa: CASTAGSYYEQYF
cdr3_length: 14; v_call: TRBV6-4; j_call: TRBJ1-1; d_call: NA; clone_size: NA; cdr3_nt: TGTGCCAGCAGGCCGGTCAGGGGTGCAACTGAAGCTTTCTTT; cdr3_aa: CASRPVRGATEAFF